This is a list of T cell receptor beta chains from one sample in a study of technical replicates of blood from several donors. Some clones are missing from TCRdb's copy, which holds only in-frame ones; the method was immunoSEQ multiplex PCR. The sample includes about 88,000 clones, 85% to 95% of them seen just once. Material: T cells isolated from PBMCs. The origin of the receptors is a human donor in good health. Each CDR3 is given with its conserved first and last residue. A D gene is named only where the DNA matches it firmly. A clone size is listed for some rows: how often the clone was seen (once, few, many), or a class if it is expanded.

NA,NA,TRBV6-5,TRBJ1-3,CASSGRGFGNTIYF,TGTGCCAGCAGCGGTAGGGGGTTTGGAAACACCATATATTTT
once,NA,TRBV28,TRBJ2-1,CASRDRDTYNEQFF,TGTGCCAGCAGGGACCGGGACACCTACAATGAGCAGTTCTTC
NA,NA,TRBV5-1,TRBJ1-1,CASVRGGGGNTEAFF,TGCGCCAGCGTTAGGGGAGGAGGCGGGAACACTGAAGCTTTCTTT
once,TRBD1,TRBV5-1,TRBJ2-2,CASSLGQGTGELFF,TGCGCCAGCAGCTTGGGACAGGGGACCGGGGAGCTGTTTTTT
NA,TRBD2,TRBV6-5,TRBJ2-1,CASRAIAGGRNEQFF,TGTGCCAGCAGAGCTATAGCGGGGGGGAGAAATGAGCAGTTCTTC
NA,TRBD2,TRBV7-6,TRBJ2-5,CASSSTGGAARETQYF,TGTGCCAGCAGCTCAACCGGGGGGGCCGCACGGGAGACCCAGTACTTC
NA,TRBD1,TRBV5-8,TRBJ2-5,CASSLGTGRQETQYF,TGTGCCAGCAGCTTGGGGACAGGGAGACAAGAGACCCAGTACTTC
NA,TRBD1,TRBV7-9,TRBJ2-7,CASTRDRGTHEQYF,TGTGCCAGCACCCGGGACAGGGGGACCCACGAGCAGTACTTC
NA,NA,TRBV9,TRBJ2-7,CASSVGADSYEQYF,TGTGCCAGCAGCGTAGGGGCAGATTCCTACGAGCAGTACTTC
NA,NA,TRBV5-6,TRBJ2-1,CASSLEPNEQFF,TGTGCCAGCAGCTTGGAGCCCAATGAGCAGTTCTTC
NA,TRBD2,TRBV28,TRBJ2-7,CASSSTREVYYEQYF,TGTGCCAGCAGTTCAACACGGGAGGTTTACTACGAGCAGTACTTC
NA,NA,TRBV7-2,TRBJ2-7,CASSLERGLASTYEQYF,TGTGCCAGCAGCTTAGAACGCGGGCTAGCGAGTACCTACGAGCAGTACTTC
NA,NA,TRBV10-1,TRBJ2-5,CASSVAGKETQYF,TGCGCCAGCAGTGTCGCGGGGAAAGAGACCCAGTACTTC
NA,NA,TRBV19,TRBJ2-3,CASSIDARHEGRRNTQYF,TGTGCCAGTAGTATAGACGCGAGACATGAAGGGAGGAGGAATACGCAGTATTTT
NA,NA,TRBV4-1,TRBJ1-2,CASSQGTGQNGYTF,TGCGCCAGCAGCCAAGGAACAGGGCAGAACGGCTACACCTTC
NA,NA,TRBV15,TRBJ1-5,CATSRRTESNQPQHF,TGTGCCACCAGCAGACGGACAGAGAGCAATCAGCCCCAGCATTTT
NA,NA,TRBV2,TRBJ2-7,CASRPGLAYEQYF,TGTGCCAGCAGACCGGGACTGGCCTACGAGCAGTACTTC
NA,NA,TRBV19,TRBJ1-1,CASAREGLPNTEAFF,TGTGCCAGTGCCCGGGAGGGGCTTCCGAACACTGAAGCTTTCTTT
NA,TRBD1,TRBV9,TRBJ1-1,CASSANPQGSTEAFF,TGTGCCAGCAGCGCCAACCCACAGGGGAGCACTGAAGCTTTCTTT
NA,NA,TRBV9,TRBJ1-1,CASSPRLIGTEAFF,TGTGCCAGCAGCCCACGGTTGATTGGCACTGAAGCTTTCTTT
NA,TRBD1,TRBV7-6,TRBJ1-2,CASSLLQGEDGYTF,TGTGCCAGCAGCTTACTACAGGGGGAGGATGGCTACACCTTC
NA,NA,TRBV5-4,TRBJ2-5,CASSLMAGQETQYF,TGTGCCAGCAGCTTAATGGCGGGGCAAGAGACCCAGTACTTC
NA,NA,TRBV7-2,TRBJ1-1,CASSFYGATEAFF,TGTGCCAGCAGCTTTTATGGGGCCACTGAAGCTTTCTTT
NA,TRBD1,TRBV7-9,TRBJ1-1,CASSSPGQAANTEAFF,TGTGCCAGCAGCTCCCCGGGACAGGCGGCGAACACTGAAGCTTTCTTT
NA,NA,TRBV28,TRBJ2-7,CASSFTPSGAYEQYF,TGTGCCAGCAGTTTTACCCCCAGCGGTGCCTACGAGCAGTACTTC
NA,TRBD2,TRBV13,TRBJ2-7,CASSFKFGEIAGEISYEQYF,TGTGCCAGCAGCTTTAAGTTTGGGGAAATAGCGGGAGAAATCTCCTACGAGCAGTACTTC
NA,NA,TRBV4-1,TRBJ2-7,CASSHRSVDTYEQYF,TGCGCCAGCAGCCATCGTTCCGTGGACACCTACGAGCAGTACTTC
NA,NA,TRBV7-9,TRBJ1-2,CASSLTGSYGYTF,TGTGCCAGCAGCTTAACAGGGAGTTATGGCTACACCTTC
once,TRBD1,TRBV11-3,TRBJ2-2,CASSSGQGWAGELFF,TGTGCCAGCAGCTCTGGACAGGGTTGGGCCGGGGAGCTGTTTTTT
NA,NA,TRBV5-1,TRBJ2-1,CASSLVGAYNEQFF,TGCGCCAGCAGCCTGGTCGGGGCCTACAATGAGCAGTTCTTC
NA,TRBD1,TRBV28,TRBJ1-1,CASSTGSTEAFF,TGTGCCAGTTCGACAGGGTCGACTGAAGCTTTCTTT
once,TRBD2,TRBV29-1,TRBJ2-2,CSVAGGPGELFF,TGCAGCGTTGCGGGAGGACCCGGGGAGCTGTTTTTT
once,TRBD1,TRBV28,TRBJ1-5,CASSDRGSNQPQHF,TGTGCCAGCAGTGACAGGGGAAGCAATCAGCCCCAGCATTTT
NA,NA,TRBV2,TRBJ1-2,CASSDSGIDYGYTF,TGTGCCAGCAGTGATTCAGGGATCGACTATGGCTACACCTTC
NA,NA,TRBV27,TRBJ2-7,CASSPRTAAVTSNSYEQYF,TGTGCCAGCAGTCCCAGGACAGCCGCGGTAACTTCAAACTCCTACGAGCAGTACTTC
NA,TRBD1,TRBV5-1,TRBJ1-1,CASSPGQGDTEAFF,TGCGCCAGCAGCCCGGGACAGGGAGACACTGAAGCTTTCTTT
NA,TRBD2,TRBV13,TRBJ2-1,CASSSQPKTSGLRGDEQFF,TGTGCCAGCAGCTCCCAACCGAAGACTAGCGGCCTAAGGGGAGATGAGCAGTTCTTC
NA,TRBD1,TRBV11-2,TRBJ2-1,CASSLVRTGHEQFF,TGTGCCAGCAGCTTAGTTAGGACAGGGCATGAGCAGTTCTTC
NA,NA,TRBV19,TRBJ1-1,CASSTVTGNTEAFF,TGTGCCAGTAGTACGGTGACAGGGAACACTGAAGCTTTCTTT
NA,NA,TRBV11-2,TRBJ1-5,CASSPVRGSYSNQPQHF,TGTGCCAGCAGTCCCGTCAGGGGAAGTTATAGCAATCAGCCCCAGCATTTT
NA,NA,TRBV28,TRBJ2-7,CASKVTPLMSDEQYF,TGTGCCAGTAAAGTCACTCCCCTCATGTCCGACGAGCAGTACTTC